The present T cell receptor (beta chain) was sequenced within a study of shared clonotypes between healthy human individuals. This CDR3 spans 17 amino acids. The V end lost 0 bases, the J end lost 7 bases, and 19 bases lay between the germline ends. Germline CDR1 and CDR2: MNHNS and SASEGT. Positive CCR7 selection of CD45RO-negative cells yielded the naive CD8 cells, and terminally differentiated effector memory CD45RA+ cells were excluded. Profiled with immunoSEQ multiplex PCR; TCRdb holds only in-frame clones, not every one. This table has some 2 million clones, about 95% appearing once. J is TRBJ1-5 and V is TRBV6-1; D unclear. The clonotype was recovered from a man aged 18-30 years in good health. Sequenced input: naive CD8+ T cells sorted from blood. The CDR3 reads CASSEAHVGSSVQPQHF. In DNA, the CDR3 is TGTGCCAGCAGTGAAGCGCACGTCGGGTCCTCGGTGCAGCCCCAGCATTTT.